This T cell receptor (beta chain) was observed in a study of blood T cell repertoires in COVID-19. Across the study: The United States, Italy and Spain were the sources of the acute and convalescent COVID-19 samples. Sample material is recorded as cDNA or gDNA derived from T cells, B-cell-depleted T cells, or PBMCs.

Germline CDR1 is SGHTA and CDR2 is FQGNSA. CDR3 size: 13 residues. The V end lost 4 bases, the J end lost 3 bases, and 10 bases lay between the germline ends. As originally analysed: Estimated nucleated cell counts came from reference gene primer amplification. The table came from immunoSEQ multiplex PCR; TCRdb's copy has only in-frame clones and leaves some out. Clone size and the V and J calls come from that table; the DNA yielded D and trimming. In the table there are over 200,000 clones, more than 75% of which are singletons. Turning to this clone: This same CDR3 is encoded by further DNA sequences in the sample.

Sequenced material: peripheral blood. This sequence was found in a woman aged 45-65 years with acute or convalescent COVID-19. The chain uses TRBV7-2 and TRBJ2-7, with D perhaps TRBD2 (5 bases). CDR3: CASSSRRGYEQYF. The CDR3 DNA reads TGTGCCAGCAGCTCAAGACGGGGCTACGAGCAGTACTTC.